One and the same sample provided the 27 T cell receptor beta chains below, sequenced in a study of cytomegalovirus exposure and HLA in healthy donors. Vbeta (60) and Jbeta (13) primers were used in the PCR. The assay was immunoSEQ multiplex PCR, and TCRdb's table has in-frame clones only and misses some. The sample contains roughly 40,000 clones, roughly 80% of which appear only once. The material sequenced was PBMCs. These receptor sequences come from a man aged 50-59 years in good health and CMV-seronegative.

The rearrangement links TRBV19 to TRBJ2-7, with 11 bases fitting TRBD2. Germline values: CDR1 LNHDA, CDR2 SQIVND (reference sequence). The CDR3 runs to 14 residues. Trimming cost V 7 bases and J 6 bases; bases outside gene matches: 8. The CDR3: CASNPSGRWSEQYF. As DNA, the CDR3 is TGTGCCAGTAACCCTAGCGGGAGGTGGTCCGAGCAGTACTTC.

The chain employs TRBV5-1 and TRBJ1-2; 8 bases align to TRBD1. J lost 4 bases, V lost 4 bases, and 12 bases had no gene match. Germline CDR1 and CDR2: SGHRS and YFSETQ. This CDR3 has 16 amino acids. The CDR3 reads CASSGRTGTYAYGYTF. The CDR3 DNA reads TGCGCCAGCAGCGGTCGGACAGGGACTTACGCCTATGGCTACACCTTC.

The chain employs TRBV7-2 and TRBJ1-1; D unresolved. Germline loops: CDR1 SGHTA, CDR2 FQGNSA. The length of the CDR3 is 13 residues. With 5 bases removed from V and 1 base from J, the gap between germline ends came to 8 bases. The CDR3 sequence: CASSPDKNTEAFF. CDR3 sequence (DNA): TGTGCCAGCAGCCCAGACAAGAACACTGAAGCTTTCTTT.

The V and J genes are TRBV5-8 and TRBJ2-7; D is uncertain. There are 12 residues in the CDR3. Germline CDR1 SGHTS, CDR2 YDEGEE. Trimming took off 2 bases at V and 3 bases at J, with 6 bases between the two ends. CDR3 DNA: TGTGCCAGCAGCTTATCCCGCTACGAGCAGTACTTC. It yields the protein CASSLSRYEQYF.

The chain joins TRBV10-3 to TRBJ1-2, with no clear D. The germline V gene has CDR1 ENHRY and CDR2 SYGVKD. Trimming shortened V by 6 bases and J by 4 bases, and 18 bases separated the two germline ends. The length of the CDR3 is 15 residues. The CDR3 protein is CAIRGDHTAIYGYTF. The CDR3 coding sequence is TGTGCCATCAGAGGAGACCATACCGCGATCTATGGCTACACCTTC.

Worth noting for this clone: The sample carries other DNA sequences with the same CDR3. The rearrangement uses TRBV27 and TRBJ1-6, with D unresolved. Germline V CDR1 and CDR2: MNHEY, SMNVEV (reference sequence). Trimming removed 3 bases at V and 13 bases at J, with 16 bases between. The CDR3 sequence is 14 residues long. CDR3 sequence reads: CASSFEARSTPLHF. CDR3 bases: TGTGCCAGCAGTTTTGAGGCTAGAAGTACCCCCCTCCACTTT.

The CDR3 sequence is CASSRVSTDTQYF. The CDR3 coding sequence is TGTGCCAGCAGCCGGGTCAGCACAGATACGCAGTATTTT. V usage is TRBV5-4 and J usage is TRBJ2-3; no firm D call. Germline V gene sequence: CDR1 SGHNT, CDR2 YYREEE (reference sequence). The CDR3 extends over 13 amino acids. V lost 4 bases and J 0 bases, leaving 6 bases between the germline ends.

The chain has TRBV28 and TRBJ1-1, with D possibly being TRBD1 (6 bases). V lost 6 bases, J lost 8 bases, and 10 bases lay in between. Germline CDR1 MDHEN, CDR2 SYDVKM. This CDR3 region has 11 residues. As DNA, the CDR3 is TGTGCCAGCAGCCTAGACAGGGAAGCTTTCTTT. Translating gives CASSLDREAFF.

V and J are TRBV28 and TRBJ2-1, with 8 nucleotides matching TRBD1. Per the germline V gene, CDR1 is MDHEN and CDR2 is SYDVKM. The CDR3 runs 14 residues. V lost 4 bases, J lost 4 bases, and 3 bases stayed unmatched. The CDR3 reads CASSYQGAYNEQFF. The CDR3 DNA reads as TGTGCCAGCAGTTACCAGGGGGCATACAATGAGCAGTTCTTC.

The V and J genes are TRBV6-5 and TRBJ2-3, with D perhaps TRBD2 (6 bases). From germline, CDR1 is MNHEY and CDR2 SVGAGI. V shed 5 bases and J shed 2 bases, with 14 bases lying between them. This CDR3 region has 15 residues. CDR3 sequence reads: CASSRLAPLTDTQYF. Here the CDR3 DNA reads TGTGCCAGCAGTCGGCTAGCGCCTCTCACAGATACGCAGTATTTT.

J is TRBJ2-2 and V is TRBV29-1, with 7 bases lining up with TRBD1. The J segment lost 1 base and the V segment lost 7 bases, leaving 3 bases of the junction unmatched. From germline, CDR1 is SQVTM and CDR2 ANQGSEA. The CDR3 extends over 13 amino acids. The CDR3 protein is CSARQGNTGELFF. As DNA, the CDR3 is TGCAGCGCTCGACAGGGGAACACCGGGGAGCTGTTTTTT.

This clone showed up just a few times. The chain recombines TRBV7-8 with TRBJ1-1; TRBD1 is a possible D gene (6 bases). This CDR3 has 14 amino acids. Trimming shortened V by 1 base and J by 1 base, and 7 bases separated the two germline ends. Per the germline V gene, CDR1 is SGHVS and CDR2 is FQNEAQ. CDR3 sequence reads: CASSLGTANTEAFF. DNA of the CDR3: TGTGCCAGCAGCTTAGGGACAGCGAACACTGAAGCTTTCTTT.

This chain links TRBV10-3 with TRBJ1-2; TRBD1 matches 8 bases. The ends lost 0 bases at V and 3 bases at J; junction bases unmatched: 6. Germline V lookup: CDR1 ENHRY, CDR2 SYGVKD. The CDR3 is 16 residues long. The CDR3 DNA follows: TGTGCCATCAGTGAGTCGGGCAGGGGGCTAGACTATGGCTACACCTTC. This codes for CAISESGRGLDYGYTF.

The chain links TRBV4-2 to TRBJ2-1; the match to TRBD2 covers 7 bases. Losses at the gene ends were 0 bases for V and 1 base for J; bases not matched to a gene: 6. The CDR3 extends over 17 amino acids. Germline V gene lookup returns CDR1 LGHNA and CDR2 YNFKEQ. The CDR3 DNA follows: TGTGCCAGCAGCCAAGATAGGGCTAGCGGATCCTACAATGAGCAGTTCTTC. This sequence encodes CASSQDRASGSYNEQFF.

The chain recombines TRBV19 with TRBJ2-2; 8 bases are shared with TRBD2. CDR3 length equals 14 residues. V was clipped by 5 bases and J by 4 bases; unmatched bases: 3. CDR1 is LNHDA and CDR2 is SQIVND in the germline V gene (reference sequence). CDR3 nucleotides: TGTGCCAGTAGTCCGGGAGGGCCCACCGGGGAGCTGTTTTTT. Amino acid sequence: CASSPGGPTGELFF.

The chain combines TRBV28 with TRBJ2-7, with a tentative D call TRBD2 (5 bases). The germline V and J ends were trimmed by 5 bases and 2 bases, with 19 bases remaining between them. The CDR3 is 16 amino acids. Germline V gives CDR1 MDHEN, CDR2 SYDVKM. The chain's CDR3 is CASSTSRAWTAYEQYF. The DNA for the CDR3 is TGTGCCAGCAGTACCTCCCGCGCCTGGACTGCCTACGAGCAGTACTTC.

This rearrangement joins TRBV19 to TRBJ2-7; 7 bases line up with TRBD1. Trimming at V came to 1 base and at J to 2 bases, leaving 5 bases not matched to a gene. The CDR3 is 15 amino acids. Germline CDR1 LNHDA, CDR2 SQIVND (reference sequence). Here the CDR3 reads CASSIAGQVTYEQYF. The CDR3, as DNA: TGTGCCAGTAGTATAGCTGGACAGGTGACCTACGAGCAGTACTTC. Full variable domain (remainder filled in from reference TRBV19 and TRBJ2-7): DGGITQSPKYLFRKEGQNVTLSCEQNLNHDAMYWYRQDPGQGLRLIYYSQIVNDFQKGDIAEGYSVSREKKESFPLTVTSAQKNPTAFYLCASSIAGQVTYEQYFGPGTRLTVT.

The rearrangement joins TRBV15 to TRBJ2-7; TRBD2 aligns across 12 bases. The CDR3 sequence is 16 residues long. V shed 4 bases, J shed 4 bases, and the junction held 8 bases outside the gene matches. Germline loops: CDR1 LNHNV, CDR2 YYDKDF (reference sequence). CDR3 loop: CATSKGLAGGSYEQYF. In nucleotides, the CDR3 is TGTGCCACCAGCAAAGGGCTAGCGGGGGGGTCATACGAGCAGTACTTC.

The chain carries TRBV28 and TRBJ1-1; D might be TRBD1 (6 bases). V lost 7 bases and J 0 bases, leaving 12 bases between the germline ends. Germline V gene data show CDR1 as MDHEN and CDR2 as SYDVKM. This CDR3 spans 14 amino acids. The CDR3 reads CASKYRALNTEAFF. The CDR3 DNA is TGTGCCAGCAAATACAGGGCCCTGAACACTGAAGCTTTCTTT.

CDR3 nucleotide sequence: TGCAGCGTGGGGACAGGGGCCGGAGGCTACACCTTC. Residues: CSVGTGAGGYTF. The chain uses TRBV29-1 and TRBJ1-2; 10 positions agree with TRBD1. The CDR3 contains 12 residues. Germline CDR1 and CDR2: SQVTM and ANQGSEA. J was trimmed by 8 bases and V by 6 bases; bases with no gene match: 6.

The chain combines TRBV5-8 with TRBJ2-2; 11 bases are shared with TRBD2. Germline lookup yields CDR1 SGHTS and CDR2 YDEGEE. The V gene end was trimmed by 0 bases and the J gene end by 6 bases; junction bases not matched to a gene: 1. The CDR3 extends over 15 amino acids. The CDR3 spells CASSLVGLAAGELFF. The CDR3 DNA follows: TGTGCCAGCAGCTTGGTGGGACTAGCGGCCGGGGAGCTGTTTTTT.

V is TRBV11-2 and J is TRBJ2-1, with 11 nucleotides matching TRBD2. V shed 5 bases, J shed 4 bases, and the junction held 4 bases outside the gene matches. The CDR3 is 15 amino acids. Germline CDR1 and CDR2: SGHAT and FQNNGV. CDR3 coding DNA: TGTGCCAGCAGCATAGCGGGGGGGCCATACAATGAGCAGTTCTTC. This translates into CASSIAGGPYNEQFF.

This clone was counted a few times. The chain is built from TRBV7-3 and TRBJ2-1; 12 bases are a match to TRBD2. V trimming: 8 bases; J trimming: 8 bases; junction bases outside the gene matches: 7. Germline V gene lookup returns CDR1 SGHTA and CDR2 FQGTGA. The CDR3 has 14 residues. For the CDR3, the DNA is TGTGCCAGCCCAGGGGCTAGCGGGGGGGATGAGCAGTTCTTC. Encoded protein: CASPGASGGDEQFF.

As regards this clone: The junction departs from the called germline gene at one end, perhaps through a read error. Here the CDR3 DNA reads TGTTCCAGCAGACCGGGACAGGGACCTACTGAAGCTTTCTTT. As protein: CSSRPGQGPTEAFF. This chain uses TRBV7-9 with TRBJ1-1, with 9 bases lining up with TRBD1. The CDR3 length is 14 residues. Germline CDR1 reads SEHNR; CDR2 reads FQNEAQ (reference sequence).

The chain is built from TRBV29-1 and TRBJ2-7; 8 bases are shared with TRBD1. The CDR3 is 13 residues long. In germline, CDR1 is SQVTM, CDR2 ANQGSEA. Trimming cost V 3 bases and J 2 bases; bases outside gene matches: 3. CDR3 region: CSVEGTGTYEQYF. CDR3 in DNA: TGCAGCGTTGAGGGGACAGGTACCTACGAGCAGTACTTC.

The V gene is TRBV7-9, the J gene TRBJ1-4; D might be TRBD1 (6 bases). There are 18 residues in the CDR3. With 3 bases removed from V and 6 bases from J, the gap between germline ends came to 23 bases. Germline V CDR1 and CDR2: SEHNR, FQNEAQ (reference sequence). The CDR3 sequence: CASSLGWGHAAMDEKLFF. DNA of the CDR3: TGTGCCAGCAGCTTGGGGTGGGGACACGCGGCGATGGATGAAAAACTGTTTTTT.

The chain has TRBV15 and TRBJ1-5; the D gene is possibly TRBD1 (6 bases). The germline gives CDR1 LNHNV, CDR2 YYDKDF (reference sequence). The CDR3 is 14 residues long. With 2 bases removed from V and 4 bases from J, the gap between germline ends came to 9 bases. CDR3 amino acids: CATSRYQGNQPQHF. CDR3 nucleotide sequence: TGTGCCACCAGCAGATATCAGGGGAATCAGCCCCAGCATTTT.